The 23 T cell receptor beta chains below were found in one sample sequenced in a study of blood T cell repertoires in COVID-19 (dated by TCRdb to 2020 to 2022). Preparation of the library involved the immunoSEQ multiplex PCR assay. TCRdb's version of the immuneACCESS table is confined to in-frame rearrangements and falls short of the full clone set. An unresolved V gene accounts for under half of the shortfall where checked; the remainder is of unknown origin. Here the sample has about 410,000 clones; roughly 85% occur a single time. 1.4% of the sample comes from the top ten. Specimen: peripheral blood. These receptors originate from a woman in her 30s with active or convalescent COVID-19.

The chain employs TRBV6-1 and TRBJ1-2; 7 bases map to TRBD1. The germline CDR1 and CDR2 sequences are MNHNS and SASEGT. The V segment lost 2 bases and the J segment 2 bases; nucleotides outside the gene matches: 8. The CDR3 totals 16 residues. CDR3 sequence: CASSELEGALNYGYTF. As DNA, the CDR3 is TGTGCCAGCAGTGAATTAGAGGGGGCGTTAAACTATGGCTACACCTTC.

The chain uses TRBV19 and TRBJ2-3, with TRBD2 matching over 9 bases. Germline V gives CDR1 LNHDA, CDR2 SQIVND (reference sequence). There are 14 residues in the CDR3. Losses at the gene ends were 9 bases for V and 5 bases for J; bases not matched to a gene: 9. The CDR3 protein is CASGISGGIDTQYF. The DNA of the CDR3 is TGTGCCAGCGGGATTAGCGGGGGAATAGATACGCAGTATTTT. Full variable domain (remainder filled in from reference TRBV19 and TRBJ2-3): DGGITQSPKYLFRKEGQNVTLSCEQNLNHDAMYWYRQDPGQGLRLIYYSQIVNDFQKGDIAEGYSVSREKKESFPLTVTSAQKNPTAFYLCASGISGGIDTQYFGPGTRLTVL.

The chain recombines TRBV5-1 with TRBJ2-4, with D possibly TRBD2 on 6 matching bases. This CDR3 is 14 amino acids long. Germline CDR1 is SGHRS and CDR2 is YFSETQ. V lost 4 bases and J lost 1, with 9 bases in between. The chain's CDR3 is CASSDRGAKNIQYF. The CDR3 DNA reads TGCGCCAGCAGCGATCGGGGGGCCAAAAACATTCAGTACTTC.

The V gene is TRBV18, the J gene TRBJ1-2; weak D call: TRBD1 (5 bases). Germline V gene lookup returns CDR1 KGHSH and CDR2 LQKENI. Trimming stripped 2 bases from V and 4 bases from J, with 11 bases between. The CDR3 spans 14 residues. The CDR3 DNA sequence: TGTGCCAGCTCACCAGGGGCGCCCTCCTATGGCTACACCTTC. It specifies CASSPGAPSYGYTF.

The V and J genes are TRBV5-4 and TRBJ2-1; D perhaps matches TRBD2 (6 bases). CDR3 length: 15 residues. CDR1 and CDR2 from the germline V gene are SGHNT and YYREEE (reference sequence). V shed 4 bases and J shed 6 bases, with 17 bases lying between them. The CDR3 DNA follows: TGTGCCAGCAGCGATCCGGGAGCCGGGAGCAATGAGCAGTTCTTC. Translated: CASSDPGAGSNEQFF.

This clone has only one observation. This rearrangement joins TRBV7-6 to TRBJ1-6; weak D call: TRBD1 (5 bases). V lost 1 base and J 10 bases, leaving 8 bases between the germline ends. Germline V gene data show CDR1 as SGHVS and CDR2 as FNYEAQ. CDR3 length: 13 residues. The CDR3: CASSLGQSSPLHF. The CDR3 DNA follows: TGTGCCAGCAGCTTAGGACAGTCCTCACCCCTCCACTTT.

V and J are TRBV29-1 and TRBJ1-2, with D possibly matching TRBD1 (5 bases). Per germline, CDR1 SQVTM and CDR2 ANQGSEA. The V gene lost 2 bases and the J gene lost 8 bases, with 12 bases spanning the gap. The CDR3 loop spans 12 amino acids. The CDR3 sequence: CSVEWGVDGYTF. The CDR3 DNA sequence: TGCAGCGTTGAATGGGGGGTTGACGGCTACACCTTC.

V and J are TRBV21-1 and TRBJ2-3; the table's D call, TRBD1, was not checked against the DNA. TRBV21-1 counts as a pseudogene. The CDR3 is made up of 17 amino acids. The CDR3: CASSTNSGTLSTDTQYF. The CDR3 nucleotides are TGTGCCAGCAGCACCAACTCCGGGACACTTTCCACAGATACGCAGTATTTT.

The chain uses TRBV14 and TRBJ2-2; possible D gene TRBD2, 5 bases. Germline CDR1 SGHDN, CDR2 FVKESK. V lost 2 bases, J lost 0 bases, and 13 bases lay in between. This CDR3 has 17 residues. The CDR3 coding sequence is TGTGCCAGCAGCCAATTTGGACTCCGGCCGAACACCGGGGAGCTGTTTTTT. The encoded protein is CASSQFGLRPNTGELFF.

J is TRBJ1-5 and V is TRBV30; no definite D call. Germline V lookup: CDR1 GTSNPN, CDR2 SVGIG (reference sequence). Trimming cost V 2 bases and J 1 base, with 3 bases left between them. The CDR3 extends over 12 amino acids. CDR3 amino acids: CAWSLSNQPQHF. The CDR3 bases are TGTGCCTGGAGTCTAAGCAATCAGCCCCAGCATTTT.

The chain has TRBV6-5 and TRBJ1-5, with D maybe TRBD1 (6 bases). The V end lost 7 bases, the J end lost 0 bases, and 13 bases lay between the germline ends. The CDR3 has 15 residues. Germline lookup yields CDR1 MNHEY and CDR2 SVGAGI. The CDR3 protein is CASTLTGLSNQPQHF. The CDR3 nucleotides read TGTGCCAGCACACTGACAGGCCTTAGCAATCAGCCCCAGCATTTT.

V gene TRBV30 combines with J gene TRBJ1-3; 8 bases agree with TRBD1. Germline V CDR1 and CDR2: GTSNPN, SVGIG (reference sequence). This CDR3 has 14 amino acids. Trimming removed 1 base from V and 5 bases from J; junction bases left unmatched: 4. This CDR3 reads CAWSDTGGRNTIYF. DNA for the CDR3: TGTGCCTGGAGTGACACAGGGGGACGAAACACCATATATTTT. Full variable domain (remainder filled in from reference TRBV30 and TRBJ1-3): SQTIHQWPATLVQPVGSPLSLECTVEGTSNPNLYWYRQAAGRGLQLLFYSVGIGQISSEVPQNLSASRPQDRQFILSSKKLLLSDSGFYLCAWSDTGGRNTIYFGEGSWLTVV.

Only a few counts were recorded for this clone. This rearrangement joins TRBV10-2 to TRBJ1-5, with 8 bases matching TRBD1. The germline V gene encodes CDR1 WSHSY and CDR2 SAAADI. V lost 2 bases and J lost 5; bases outside the gene matches: 11. The CDR3 spans 17 residues. CDR3 in DNA: TGCGCCAGCAGTGAGCAGGCCAGGGGGCTCCGTGATCAGCCCCAGCATTTT. It encodes CASSEQARGLRDQPQHF.

The chain links TRBV18 to TRBJ1-2; D unclear. The CDR3 loop spans 13 amino acids. Trimming shortened V by 4 bases and J by 10 bases, and 16 bases separated the two germline ends. Germline V gene data show CDR1 as KGHSH and CDR2 as LQKENI. CDR3 coding DNA: TGTGCCAGCTCACAAACGGTCGGTATAGACTACACCTTC. Amino acids: CASSQTVGIDYTF.

CDR3 in DNA: TGCGCCAGCAGCTTGGGGACAGCCGGGGAGCTGTTTTTT. Amino acids: CASSLGTAGELFF. This chain links TRBV5-1 with TRBJ2-2; maybe TRBD1 (6 bases). The V end was cut by 0 bases, the J end by 6 bases, with 6 bases between. Germline V gene data show CDR1 as SGHRS and CDR2 as YFSETQ. The CDR3 spans 13 residues.

The rearrangement uses TRBV6-5 and TRBJ2-1; 7 nucleotides line up with TRBD1. V trimming: 5 bases; J trimming: 2 bases; junction bases outside the gene matches: 6. CDR1 and CDR2 from the germline V gene are MNHEY and SVGAGI. This CDR3 is built from 15 residues. This chain's CDR3 is CASSTLTGAYNEQFF. CDR3 sequence (DNA): TGTGCCAGCAGTACTCTAACAGGGGCCTACAATGAGCAGTTCTTC.

The chain has TRBV6-5 and TRBJ1-1; a weak D match, TRBD1 (5 bases). Trimming took 6 bases from V and 1 from J, leaving 12 bases between them. Germline CDR1 reads MNHEY; CDR2 reads SVGAGI. This CDR3 is built from 14 residues. As DNA, the CDR3 is TGTGCCAGCAGCCTATCTGGACAGAACACTGAAGCTTTCTTT. Its translation is CASSLSGQNTEAFF.

The V gene is TRBV20-1, the J gene TRBJ2-5; D call uncertain. This CDR3 region has 11 residues. V was shortened by 5 bases and J by 5 bases, with 9 bases between the two germline ends. In germline, CDR1 is DFQATT, CDR2 SNEGSKA (reference sequence). DNA of the CDR3: TGCAGTGCTCTCATCCAGGAGACCCAGTACTTC. Translated, it gives CSALIQETQYF.

This clone has just one count. The rearrangement links TRBV19 to TRBJ1-2; possible D gene TRBD1, 5 bases. V lost 7 bases to trimming and J lost 8 bases, with 14 bases between them. CDR1 and CDR2 from the germline V gene are LNHDA and SQIVND (reference sequence). The CDR3 loop spans 12 amino acids. The CDR3, as DNA: TGTGCCAGTACTCCCGACAGCGCGGGCTACACCTTC. It codes for CASTPDSAGYTF.

The CDR3 DNA follows: TGTGCCAGCTCAGGCCGATCCTACAATGAGCAGTTCTTC. Translation gives CASSGRSYNEQFF. The chain uses TRBV13 and TRBJ2-1; no reliable D call. Trimming took 8 bases from V and 1 from J, leaving 9 bases between them. The germline V gene encodes CDR1 PRHDT and CDR2 FYEKMQ (reference sequence). There are 13 residues in the CDR3.

The gene calls are TRBV19 and TRBJ1-5; 9 nucleotides align to TRBD1. The CDR3 spans 15 residues. V lost 5 bases to trimming and J lost 5 bases; unmatched junction nucleotides: 7. The germline CDR1 and CDR2 sequences are LNHDA and SQIVND (reference sequence). The CDR3 DNA follows: TGTGCCAGTAGTGAACCCGGGACAGGGTATCAGCCCCAGCATTTT. It codes for CASSEPGTGYQPQHF.

This clone was seen a single time. This rearrangement joins TRBV7-8 to TRBJ1-2, with TRBD1 matching 9 bases. The CDR3 runs to 14 residues. V dropped 5 bases and J dropped 4; count of bases not matched to a gene: 5. In germline, CDR1 is SGHVS, CDR2 FQNEAQ. This chain's CDR3 is CASSIGTGSYGYTF. In DNA, the CDR3 is TGTGCCAGCAGCATTGGGACAGGGAGCTATGGCTACACCTTC.

The rearrangement links TRBV2 to TRBJ2-1; possibly TRBD2 for D (6 bases). The ends were cut back, 1 base at V and 10 bases at J, with 17 bases in the middle. CDR1 and CDR2 (germline): SNHLY, FYNNEI. The length of the CDR3 is 15 residues. The CDR3 loop reads CASSEGHGSGGEQFF. The CDR3 nucleotides are TGTGCCAGCAGTGAAGGGCATGGATCCGGAGGGGAGCAGTTCTTC.